One T cell receptor beta chain is described in this entry. Its antigen remains unidentified. This may be a read error: a much more frequent sequence differs by one nucleotide. Without the conserved terminal phenylalanine or tryptophan, this CDR3 likely stems from a read error. Bulk TCR libraries used previously described methods and listed TCR primers. TCRdb passed the PCR reads through MiXCR, listing each CDR3 protein once. The repertoire has roughly 630,000 distinct CDR3 sequences, about 25% of them found once; the top ten carry about 0.8%. The data belong to a study of molecular identifiers for immune sequencing clone quantification. Study-wide results and limits: Investigators reportedly could detect spiked Jurkat TCR RNA from one cell among approximately 930,000 naive cells. Among effectors, clones above 20 RNA copies held over 98% of molecules; among naive cells, under 1%.

The sample consisted of naive CD8+ T cells from blood, with Jurkat cell RNA spiked in. Subset: FACS-sorted CD8+CD4-CCR7+CD45RA+ naive T cells. This clonotype was sampled from a human donor in good health. Some libraries in this study had Jurkat cell RNA spiked in.

CDR3 residues: CASSSLRDHPSTDTQYS. The CDR3 nucleotides are TGCGCCAGCAGCTCCCTAAGGGACCACCCTAGCACAGATACGCAGTATTCT. J is TRBJ2-3 and V is TRBV5-1; possibly TRBD1 or TRBD2 for D (5 bases each). The germline gives CDR1 SGHRS, CDR2 YFSETQ. V gave up 3 bases and J gave up 0 bases, with 17 bases separating them. CDR3 length equals 17 residues.